This T cell receptor (beta chain) was captured in a study of Ad26.COV2.S vaccination and SARS-CoV-2 variants. Study at large: Donor got 5x10^10 or 1x10^11 viral particles of Ad26.COV2.S. Study-level results: Vaccine recipients and placebo recipients showed similar non-spike TCR breadth.

This clone was detected a few times. Its antigen is not identified. The method was immunoSEQ multiplex PCR; TCRdb's version includes in-frame clones alone and lacks a portion of them. There are fewer than 400,000 clones in the sample; around 85% occur only once, and approximately 3.7% lies in the top ten. The CDR3 covers 15 residues. Germline CDR1 and CDR2: MGHRA and YSYEKL. The ends were cut back, 1 base at V and 1 base at J, with 11 bases in the middle. The treatment is: roughly 19 received Ad26.COV2.S at low or high dose, single or two shots; 5 received placebo; per-sample allocation not given. Sampling took place 63 days after the first vaccine or placebo injection.

The TCR originated in a person between 18 and 65 years old who received the Ad26.COV2.S COVID-19 vaccine or a placebo. Material: peripheral blood, obtained in a trial of Ad26.COV2.S vaccine versus placebo. The chain uses TRBV4-1 and TRBJ2-7, with D possibly matching TRBD1 (5 bases). The CDR3 reads CASSQVQGQSYEQYF. The CDR3 DNA sequence: TGCGCCAGCAGCCAAGTTCAGGGTCAGTCCTACGAGCAGTACTTC.